This T cell receptor (beta chain) emerged from a study of CD4+ T cells in melanoma. Study results and caveats: CD8+ T cell, macrophage and B cell function reportedly correlated with neoantigen-specific CD4+ T cells. Neoantigen-specific CD4+ T cells in melanoma reportedly had diverse differentiation states.

Libraries were prepared by immunoSEQ multiplex PCR; TCRdb keeps only in-frame clonotypes and omits some of them. The sample consists of under 7,000 clones, approximately 72% of them appearing once. This CDR3 is built from 13 residues. Looked up from germline, CDR1 is LGHNT and CDR2 is FRNRAP. V lost 2 bases, J lost 6 bases, and 10 bases lay in between. To note about this clone: Its antigen is still unknown.

Specimen: cells from a culture (not recorded whether cultured in vitro). This TCR was recovered from a human donor with melanoma. The chain recombines TRBV12-5 with TRBJ1-2, with D hard to call. The CDR3 sequence: CASGLTRMDGYTF. CDR3 DNA: TGTGCTAGTGGTTTGACGAGGATGGATGGCTACACCTTC.